This T cell receptor beta chain was profiled in a study of control samples from healthy donors and cancer patients. Data came from immunoSEQ multiplex PCR; TCRdb stores just in-frame clones and leaves some out. The table shows 90,000 or so clones, with approximately 88% occurring only once. The CDR3 extends over 16 amino acids. V trimming: 5 bases; J trimming: 8 bases; junction bases outside the gene matches: 8. Germline CDR1 and CDR2: SEHNR and FQNEAQ (reference sequence). Sequencing used PBMCs. This receptor was taken from a man between 65 and 85 years old with lung cancer. The rearrangement uses TRBV7-9 and TRBJ2-1; 14 bases agree with TRBD2. The CDR3 nucleotides read TGTGCCAGCAGCCGCCCGGGACTAGCGGGGGCCGATGAGCAGTTCTTC. It yields the protein CASSRPGLAGADEQFF.